This TCR beta chain was recorded in a study of blood T cell repertoires in COVID-19. As originally analysed: Cell counts per sample came from amplifying reference gene primers. The assay was immunoSEQ multiplex PCR, and TCRdb's table has in-frame clones only and misses some. The V and J calls and the clone size are those of that table, but D and trimming were determined from the DNA. This table holds 85,000 to 130,000 clones, 70% to 90% found once. Sequenced sample: PBMCs or T cells enriched from blood (not recorded which). This receptor was obtained from a woman aged 50 to 65 who had recovered from COVID-19.

The CDR3 spells CASSDVAGIVGLYNEQFF. The CDR3 coding sequence is TGTGCCAGCAGCGACGTGGCGGGTATAGTGGGCCTCTACAATGAGCAGTTCTTC. The rearrangement uses TRBV7-9 and TRBJ2-1; TRBD2 is a possible D gene (5 bases). The CDR3 loop spans 18 amino acids. The germline CDR1 and CDR2 sequences are SEHNR and FQNEAQ (reference sequence). Trimming left V 5 bases short and J 3 bases short, with 23 bases between.